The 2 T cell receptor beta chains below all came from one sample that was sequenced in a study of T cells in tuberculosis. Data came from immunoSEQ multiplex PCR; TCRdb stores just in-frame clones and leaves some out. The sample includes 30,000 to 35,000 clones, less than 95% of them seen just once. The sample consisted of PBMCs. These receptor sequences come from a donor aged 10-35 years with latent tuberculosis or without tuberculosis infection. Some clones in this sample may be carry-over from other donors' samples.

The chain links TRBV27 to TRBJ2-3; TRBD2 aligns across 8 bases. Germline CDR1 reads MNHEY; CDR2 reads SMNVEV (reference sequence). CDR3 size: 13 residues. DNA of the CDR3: TGTGCGTCGGGAGGGATCCTAAGGGATACGCAGTATTTT. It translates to CASGGILRDTQYF.

The CDR3 DNA is TGTGCCAGCAGTGAAGGGACAGGGGGTTCTTACGAGCAGTACTTC. This encodes CASSEGTGGSYEQYF. The chain combines TRBV25-1 with TRBJ2-7, with 11 bases lining up with TRBD1. Germline V gives CDR1 MGHDK, CDR2 SYGVNS. This CDR3 is 15 amino acids long. The V segment lost 2 bases and the J segment 4 bases; nucleotides outside the gene matches: 4.